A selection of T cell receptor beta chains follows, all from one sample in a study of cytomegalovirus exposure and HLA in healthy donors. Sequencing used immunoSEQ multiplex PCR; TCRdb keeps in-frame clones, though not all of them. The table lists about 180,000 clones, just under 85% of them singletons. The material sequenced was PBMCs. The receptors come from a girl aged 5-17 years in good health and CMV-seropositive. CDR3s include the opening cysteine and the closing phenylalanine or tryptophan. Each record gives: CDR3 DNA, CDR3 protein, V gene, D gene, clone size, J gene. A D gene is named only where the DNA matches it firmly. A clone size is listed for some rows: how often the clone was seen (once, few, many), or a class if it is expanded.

cdr3_nt: TGTGCCTGTAGTAGGCAGAGCGGAATATATGGCTACACCTTC
cdr3_aa: CACSRQSGIYGYTF
v_call: TRBV30
d_call: -
clone_size: -
j_call: TRBJ1-2

cdr3_nt: TGTGCCAGCAGCCACAGGACTGGGGAGGGTGAAGCTTTCTTT
cdr3_aa: CASSHRTGEGEAFF
v_call: TRBV4-2
d_call: -
clone_size: -
j_call: TRBJ1-1

cdr3_nt: TGTGCCAGCAGCTTCCCCGGGACAGGGAACACTGAAGCTTTCTTT
cdr3_aa: CASSFPGTGNTEAFF
v_call: TRBV5-8
d_call: TRBD1
clone_size: -
j_call: TRBJ1-1

cdr3_nt: TGTGCCAGCATAACCGAGGGGGTTGGTACTGAAGCTTTCTTT
cdr3_aa: CASITEGVGTEAFF
v_call: TRBV2
d_call: -
clone_size: few
j_call: TRBJ1-1

cdr3_nt: TGCAGTGCTAGAAATCGCACTGAAGCTTTCTTT
cdr3_aa: CSARNRTEAFF
v_call: TRBV20-1
d_call: -
clone_size: -
j_call: TRBJ1-1

cdr3_nt: TGTGCCAGCAGCTCCCGACTAGCGGGGCCTCCCTACGAGCAGTACTTC
cdr3_aa: CASSSRLAGPPYEQYF
v_call: TRBV11-2
d_call: TRBD2
clone_size: once
j_call: TRBJ2-7

cdr3_nt: TGTGCCAGCAGCGCAAAGGAGGGTACTAACTATGGCTACACCTTC
cdr3_aa: CASSAKEGTNYGYTF
v_call: TRBV7-9
d_call: -
clone_size: -
j_call: TRBJ1-2

cdr3_nt: TGTGCCAGCAGCTTAGGCAGGGGCAGCACCTACGAGCAGTACTTC
cdr3_aa: CASSLGRGSTYEQYF
v_call: TRBV13
d_call: -
clone_size: -
j_call: TRBJ2-7

cdr3_nt: TGTGCCAGTAGTGGCTCGGACAGGGGGCGAGCTTTCTTT
cdr3_aa: CASSGSDRGRAFF
v_call: TRBV19
d_call: TRBD1
clone_size: -
j_call: TRBJ1-1

cdr3_nt: TGCGCCAGCAGCCAAGGGACAGAGAACACTGAAGCTTTCTTT
cdr3_aa: CASSQGTENTEAFF
v_call: TRBV4-1
d_call: -
clone_size: -
j_call: TRBJ1-1

cdr3_nt: TGCAGCGAGCGGACAGGGGGCGTAGACAATGAGCAGTTCTTC
cdr3_aa: CSERTGGVDNEQFF
v_call: TRBV29-1
d_call: TRBD1
clone_size: few
j_call: TRBJ2-1

cdr3_nt: TGTGCCAGCAGTTCCCAGTTGAACTATGGCTACACCTTC
cdr3_aa: CASSSQLNYGYTF
v_call: TRBV28
d_call: -
clone_size: -
j_call: TRBJ1-2

cdr3_nt: TGTGCCAGCTTCGGGAGCAATCAGCCCCAGCATTTT
cdr3_aa: CASFGSNQPQHF
v_call: TRBV19
d_call: -
clone_size: -
j_call: TRBJ1-5

cdr3_nt: TGTGCCAGCAGTACGGGACTGGGGGGCTACACCTTC
cdr3_aa: CASSTGLGGYTF
v_call: TRBV6-5
d_call: -
clone_size: -
j_call: TRBJ1-2

cdr3_nt: TGTGCCAGCAGCTTATTAGGGGGGGTTCGGACTGAAGCTTTCTTT
cdr3_aa: CASSLLGGVRTEAFF
v_call: TRBV7-6
d_call: -
clone_size: -
j_call: TRBJ1-1

cdr3_nt: TGCGCCAGCAGCCAGGGCCCCGGCAAGGAAAAACTGTTTTTT
cdr3_aa: CASSQGPGKEKLFF
v_call: TRBV5-1
d_call: -
clone_size: -
j_call: TRBJ1-4

cdr3_nt: TGTGCCAGCAGCTCCCTGGGGGGAGCGGGGGACACAGATACGCAGTATTTT
cdr3_aa: CASSSLGGAGDTDTQYF
v_call: TRBV5-8
d_call: TRBD2
clone_size: -
j_call: TRBJ2-3

cdr3_nt: TGTGCCAGCAGCTTAGTCAATCTGGGGGCCACTAACTATGGCTACACCTTC
cdr3_aa: CASSLVNLGATNYGYTF
v_call: TRBV7-9
d_call: -
clone_size: -
j_call: TRBJ1-2

cdr3_nt: TGTGCCAGCAGTTACTCAGGGGATGGCTACACCTTC
cdr3_aa: CASSYSGDGYTF
v_call: TRBV6-6
d_call: -
clone_size: once
j_call: TRBJ1-2

cdr3_nt: TGCGCCAGCAGCTTGGGCAATGGGGCCGGCGAGACCCAGTACTTC
cdr3_aa: CASSLGNGAGETQYF
v_call: TRBV5-1
d_call: -
clone_size: -
j_call: TRBJ2-5

cdr3_nt: TGTGCCAGCAGAGGACAGGGAGGGGCCTACGAGCAGTACTTC
cdr3_aa: CASRGQGGAYEQYF
v_call: TRBV28
d_call: -
clone_size: -
j_call: TRBJ2-7

cdr3_nt: TGTGCCAGCAGTAGGACAGGGAAAAGCTACGAGCAGTACTTC
cdr3_aa: CASSRTGKSYEQYF
v_call: TRBV28
d_call: TRBD1
clone_size: once
j_call: TRBJ2-7

cdr3_nt: TGTGCCAGCAGCGTAGGCCTTAGCGGGGCAAGCACAGATACGCAGTATTTT
cdr3_aa: CASSVGLSGASTDTQYF
v_call: TRBV9
d_call: TRBD2
clone_size: -
j_call: TRBJ2-3

cdr3_nt: TGTGCCAGCAGTCCGACTAGCGGGGGATCCTACGAGCAGTACTTC
cdr3_aa: CASSPTSGGSYEQYF
v_call: TRBV28
d_call: TRBD2
clone_size: -
j_call: TRBJ2-7

cdr3_nt: TGTGCTAGCAGCCTGGGACAGGGCTATGAGCAGTTCTTC
cdr3_aa: CASSLGQGYEQFF
v_call: TRBV7-7
d_call: TRBD1
clone_size: -
j_call: TRBJ2-1

cdr3_nt: TGTGCCAGCAGCCCAAGTCTAACCGGGGAGCTGTTTTTT
cdr3_aa: CASSPSLTGELFF
v_call: TRBV11-3
d_call: -
clone_size: once
j_call: TRBJ2-2

cdr3_nt: TGTGCCAGCAGCTTGGCCAGGTCCACCGGGGAGCTGTTTTTT
cdr3_aa: CASSLARSTGELFF
v_call: TRBV5-6
d_call: -
clone_size: -
j_call: TRBJ2-2

cdr3_nt: TGCGCCAGCAGTCCTGGACGGGGAGAGCAGTACTTC
cdr3_aa: CASSPGRGEQYF
v_call: TRBV10-1
d_call: -
clone_size: -
j_call: TRBJ2-7

cdr3_nt: TGTGCTAGTGGTTTGGTACTCCTTGGACATTCGTACGAGCAGTACTTC
cdr3_aa: CASGLVLLGHSYEQYF
v_call: TRBV12-5
d_call: -
clone_size: -
j_call: TRBJ2-7

cdr3_nt: TGTGCCAGCAGCTTCGACGGGGACACTGAAGCTTTCTTT
cdr3_aa: CASSFDGDTEAFF
v_call: TRBV7-3
d_call: -
clone_size: -
j_call: TRBJ1-1

cdr3_nt: TGTGCCAGCGGCCCAGAGGCGGGCAACGAGCAGTACTTC
cdr3_aa: CASGPEAGNEQYF
v_call: TRBV6-5
d_call: -
clone_size: -
j_call: TRBJ2-7

cdr3_nt: TGCGCCAGCAGTGAGCAGCGGGGGCCATACCGCACGCAGTATTTT
cdr3_aa: CASSEQRGPYRTQYF
v_call: TRBV10-1
d_call: TRBD2
clone_size: -
j_call: TRBJ2-3

cdr3_nt: TGTGCCAGCAGTTACCCCACTAGCCCGGGCGGAGATACGCAGTATTTT
cdr3_aa: CASSYPTSPGGDTQYF
v_call: TRBV6-6
d_call: -
clone_size: once
j_call: TRBJ2-3

cdr3_nt: TGTGCCAGCAGCTTGGGCAGGGTGAACACTGAAGCTTTCTTT
cdr3_aa: CASSLGRVNTEAFF
v_call: TRBV5-6
d_call: -
clone_size: -
j_call: TRBJ1-1

cdr3_nt: TGTGCCAGCAGTCAATGGCCCGGACAGTCCAACTATGGCTACACCTTC
cdr3_aa: CASSQWPGQSNYGYTF
v_call: TRBV2
d_call: -
clone_size: -
j_call: TRBJ1-2

cdr3_nt: TGCAGCGTTTTTACAGGGGGGACCTACGAGCAGTACTTC
cdr3_aa: CSVFTGGTYEQYF
v_call: TRBV29-1
d_call: TRBD1
clone_size: -
j_call: TRBJ2-7

cdr3_nt: TGTGCCAGTAGTACGAGAGAGGGGGCCGCGGTCTTC
cdr3_aa: CASSTREGAAVF
v_call: TRBV19
d_call: TRBD1
clone_size: -
j_call: TRBJ2-1

cdr3_nt: TGCGCCAGCAGCTTGGCGGGGAAAGGGGGTCAGCCCCAGCATTTT
cdr3_aa: CASSLAGKGGQPQHF
v_call: TRBV5-1
d_call: -
clone_size: -
j_call: TRBJ1-5

cdr3_nt: TGTGCCAGCAAGACAGGGGCGCGATCGGGAAACACCATATATTTT
cdr3_aa: CASKTGARSGNTIYF
v_call: TRBV11-2
d_call: TRBD1
clone_size: -
j_call: TRBJ1-3

cdr3_nt: TGCGCCAGCAGCCCCGGAGGGTCAACTAATGAAAAACTGTTTTTT
cdr3_aa: CASSPGGSTNEKLFF
v_call: TRBV5-1
d_call: -
clone_size: -
j_call: TRBJ1-4

cdr3_nt: TGTGCCAGCACGACATGGCAGCACAAAACCGGCTATGGCTACACCTTC
cdr3_aa: CASTTWQHKTGYGYTF
v_call: TRBV7-9
d_call: -
clone_size: once
j_call: TRBJ1-2

cdr3_nt: TGTGCCAGCAGTTTATATACCCGACAGGGACTCAACACTGAAGCTTTCTTT
cdr3_aa: CASSLYTRQGLNTEAFF
v_call: TRBV27
d_call: TRBD1
clone_size: -
j_call: TRBJ1-1

cdr3_nt: TGTGCCAGCAGTGGGGTTGGGAGCCTGGGGACTGAAGCTTTCTTT
cdr3_aa: CASSGVGSLGTEAFF
v_call: TRBV28
d_call: -
clone_size: -
j_call: TRBJ1-1

cdr3_nt: TGTGCCAGTAGTACTTATCACAGGGGGCACCCCCATGGCTACACCTTC
cdr3_aa: CASSTYHRGHPHGYTF
v_call: TRBV19
d_call: TRBD1
clone_size: -
j_call: TRBJ1-2

cdr3_nt: TGTGCCAGCAGCTTATGGGGACAGGGAGGTCCCACCGGGGAGCTGTTTTTT
cdr3_aa: CASSLWGQGGPTGELFF
v_call: TRBV7-6
d_call: TRBD1
clone_size: -
j_call: TRBJ2-2

cdr3_nt: TGCGCCAGCAGCTTCCTACAGGGGGTTCTAGCTTTCTTT
cdr3_aa: CASSFLQGVLAFF
v_call: TRBV4-1
d_call: TRBD1
clone_size: -
j_call: TRBJ1-1

cdr3_nt: TGTGCCAGCAGTGAAGTATTAGCGGGGGGTGGGATTCAGTACTTC
cdr3_aa: CASSEVLAGGGIQYF
v_call: TRBV2
d_call: TRBD2
clone_size: -
j_call: TRBJ2-4

cdr3_nt: TGTGCCATCCAGGGGGCGGGAGAAAAACTGTTTTTT
cdr3_aa: CAIQGAGEKLFF
v_call: TRBV6-6
d_call: TRBD1
clone_size: -
j_call: TRBJ1-4

cdr3_nt: TGTGCCAGCAGTGGGGGGACAGGCCGGAACACTGAAGCTTTCTTT
cdr3_aa: CASSGGTGRNTEAFF
v_call: TRBV6-4
d_call: TRBD1
clone_size: -
j_call: TRBJ1-1

cdr3_nt: TGTGCCAGCAGCTTAGCAGGGGTTGAAGGTGAGCAGTTCTTC
cdr3_aa: CASSLAGVEGEQFF
v_call: TRBV5-6
d_call: -
clone_size: -
j_call: TRBJ2-1

cdr3_nt: TGTGCCAGCAGTCCCGGGGGGGATGGCTACACCTTC
cdr3_aa: CASSPGGDGYTF
v_call: TRBV6-5
d_call: -
clone_size: once
j_call: TRBJ1-2

cdr3_nt: TGCGCCAGCAGCCAACACGGGGGATGGCTGGGGGTCACTGAAGCTTTCTTT
cdr3_aa: CASSQHGGWLGVTEAFF
v_call: TRBV4-1
d_call: -
clone_size: -
j_call: TRBJ1-1

cdr3_nt: TGTGCTGACAGGGGGCACGGTAACACTGAAGCTTTCTTT
cdr3_aa: CADRGHGNTEAFF
v_call: TRBV11-3
d_call: TRBD1
clone_size: many
j_call: TRBJ1-1

cdr3_nt: TGTGCCAGTAGTACCCGACAGGACGAGAACTATGGCTACACCTTC
cdr3_aa: CASSTRQDENYGYTF
v_call: TRBV19
d_call: -
clone_size: once
j_call: TRBJ1-2

cdr3_nt: TGTGCCAGCTCACCCCCAAGCGGTTCGTCCAGGGGGCTTCATGGCTACACCTTC
cdr3_aa: CASSPPSGSSRGLHGYTF
v_call: TRBV18
d_call: TRBD1
clone_size: -
j_call: TRBJ1-2